These 8 T cell receptor beta chains came from one sample sequenced in a study of regulatory T cells in long-lasting Graves disease. Time point noted: persistent/refractory GD, antithyroid drugs over 5 years with positive TRAb. PBMC RNA was the source of the TCR library. TCR beta libraries were built with iRepertoire HTBI primers and Arm-PCR of CDR3 regions. One entry per CDR3 protein, called by TCRdb with MiXCR from the multiplex PCR reads. The sample lists 650,000 to 850,000 distinct CDR3 sequences; approximately 29% were seen once. Material: peripheral blood mononuclear cells (PBMCs), obtained when the disease was refractory, from a patient treated with antithyroid drugs. These receptors were obtained from a female donor with Graves disease.

CDR3 nucleotides: TGTGCCAGCAGTTACTCAGAGTTCTATGGCTACACCTTC. Translated: CASSYSEFYGYTF. The chain employs TRBV6-5 and TRBJ1-2; D gene uncertain. Trimming pared 0 bases from V and 4 bases from J, leaving 6 bases between. Germline CDR1 and CDR2: MNHEY and SVGAGI. The CDR3 is 13 amino acids.

This clonotype has only a few counts. V gene TRBV6-5 combines with J gene TRBJ1-2; 8 bases agree with TRBD1. Germline CDR1 and CDR2: MNHEY and SVGAGI. J was trimmed by 0 bases and V by 1 base; bases with no gene match: 7. The CDR3 sequence is 17 residues long. CDR3 nucleotide sequence: TGTGCCAGCAGTTACTTGGGGGACAGGAGGACTAACTATGGCTACACCTTC. It encodes CASSYLGDRRTNYGYTF.

The rearrangement links TRBV7-6 to TRBJ2-5, with unresolved D. The germline CDR1 and CDR2 sequences are SGHVS and FNYEAQ. V was trimmed by 1 base and J by 9 bases, leaving 21 bases between them. The length of the CDR3 is 16 residues. The CDR3: CASSLVGGPSVRPQYF. Written as DNA, the CDR3 is TGTGCCAGCAGCTTAGTAGGCGGACCTTCGGTAAGGCCCCAGTACTTC.

The table lists this clonotype with a few counts. This rearrangement joins TRBV3-1 to TRBJ1-4; 8 bases match TRBD1. This CDR3 is 17 amino acids long. From germline, CDR1 is LGHDT and CDR2 YNNKEL (reference sequence). The trim removed 5 bases at V and 0 bases at J, leaving 8 bases unmatched. Here the CDR3 reads CASSGRTGRSTNEKLFF. The CDR3 DNA is TGTGCCAGCAGCGGTCGGACAGGGCGATCAACTAATGAAAAACTGTTTTTT.

This clonotype has ten or more counts. The chain carries TRBV6-2 or TRBV6-3 and TRBJ2-5; 7 positions agree with TRBD2. Germline V gene data show CDR1 as MNHEY and CDR2 as SVGEGT. V was clipped by 0 bases and J by 1 base; unmatched bases: 5. CDR3 length: 16 amino acids. Here the CDR3 reads CASSYSLAESQETQYF. The DNA of the CDR3 is TGTGCCAGCAGTTACTCCCTAGCGGAAAGCCAAGAGACCCAGTACTTC.

About this clonotype: A read error is possible here, since a much larger clone lies one base away. The V call is TRBV12-3 or TRBV12-4, the J call TRBJ1-2; TRBD1 matches 7 bases. V lost 5 bases, J lost 4 bases, and 10 bases stayed unmatched. The CDR3 is 15 residues long. CDR3 protein: CASSRPGTETYGYTF. The DNA of the CDR3 is TGTGCCAGCAGTCGTCCCGGGACAGAGACCTATGGCTACACCTTC.

The chain is built from TRBV5-1 and TRBJ1-1; maybe TRBD1 (6 bases). V shed 4 bases and J shed 6 bases, with 10 bases lying between them. CDR1 SGHRS and CDR2 YFSETQ come from the germline V gene. There are 12 residues in the CDR3. CDR3 region: CASSTGTPEAFF. CDR3 nucleotides: TGCGCCAGCAGCACAGGGACACCTGAAGCTTTCTTT.

This clonotype appeared a few times. The chain joins TRBV20-1 to TRBJ1-5, with TRBD1 matching over 12 bases. CDR1 is DFQATT and CDR2 is SNEGSKA in the germline V gene (reference sequence). The CDR3 consists of 14 residues. The junction had 6 bases not matched to a gene; V was cut back by 5 bases and J by 7 bases. Here the CDR3 DNA reads TGCAGTGCTCAACCGGGACAGGGGGCACAGCCCCAGCATTTT. Translation gives CSAQPGQGAQPQHF.